The TCR beta chain described here comes from a study of cytomegalovirus exposure and HLA in healthy donors. This clone showed up just once. The CDR3 covers 13 residues. Trimming pared 3 bases from V and 1 base from J, leaving 6 bases between. The V gene's germline CDR1 is KGHSH and CDR2 LQKENI. PCR used 60 Vbeta primers and 13 Jbeta primers. Repertoires were generated with immunoSEQ multiplex PCR, while TCRdb's copy carries only in-frame clones and drops some. This sample has about 160,000 clones, with 65% to 85% found just once. The TCR was taken from a man aged 55 to 69 in good health and CMV-seronegative. The material sequenced was PBMCs. The rearrangement joins TRBV18 to TRBJ1-1, with a tentative D call TRBD1 (5 bases). The CDR3 sequence: CASSPTENTEAFF. The CDR3, as DNA: TGTGCCAGCTCACCGACAGAGAACACTGAAGCTTTCTTT.